This TCR beta chain was captured in a study of T cells after yellow fever vaccination. MiXCR, applied by TCRdb to the 5' RACE reads, yields one record per CDR3 protein. Here the sample spans hundreds of thousands of distinct CDR3 sequences, 8% to 10% being singletons. This CDR3 is 16 amino acids long. CDR1 is MNHEY and CDR2 is SVGAGI in the germline V gene. V dropped 4 bases and J dropped 9; count of bases not matched to a gene: 14. This clonotype was seen a handful of times. The gene calls are TRBV6-5 and TRBJ2-1; 8 nucleotides line up with TRBD1. The origin of this receptor is a man between 18 and 29 years old who received the YFV17D yellow fever vaccine. The specimen comprised PBMCs, sampled on the day of the first yellow fever vaccination. The CDR3 loop reads CASSSRTGPLIGEQFF. The CDR3 DNA reads as TGTGCCAGCAGTTCCAGGACAGGGCCGCTCATAGGTGAGCAGTTCTTC.